This TCR beta chain was recorded in a study of blood T cell repertoires in COVID-19. Study context: Specimens from acute and convalescent COVID-19 originated in the United States, Italy and Spain.

Authors' methods: Using reference gene primer amplification, nucleated cell counts were estimated. Clones were read by immunoSEQ multiplex PCR, and TCRdb kept only the in-frame ones, dropping some. The DNA gave D and trimming, while V, J and clone size come from that table. The sample shows fewer than 85,000 clones, around 90% of them seen only once. Germline trimming cut 4 bases from V and 3 bases from J; bases unmatched to any gene: 6. The CDR3 is 14 residues long. CDR1 and CDR2 from the germline V gene are SGHVS and FQNEAQ. The material sequenced was peripheral blood. The V gene is TRBV7-8, the J gene TRBJ2-7; 7 bases align to TRBD1. This clonotype originated in a woman in her forties or fifties in a cohort sampled during active COVID-19. CDR3 nucleotides: TGTGCCAGCAGCTCCCGGGACAGTCGCTACGAGCAGTACTTC. It specifies CASSSRDSRYEQYF.